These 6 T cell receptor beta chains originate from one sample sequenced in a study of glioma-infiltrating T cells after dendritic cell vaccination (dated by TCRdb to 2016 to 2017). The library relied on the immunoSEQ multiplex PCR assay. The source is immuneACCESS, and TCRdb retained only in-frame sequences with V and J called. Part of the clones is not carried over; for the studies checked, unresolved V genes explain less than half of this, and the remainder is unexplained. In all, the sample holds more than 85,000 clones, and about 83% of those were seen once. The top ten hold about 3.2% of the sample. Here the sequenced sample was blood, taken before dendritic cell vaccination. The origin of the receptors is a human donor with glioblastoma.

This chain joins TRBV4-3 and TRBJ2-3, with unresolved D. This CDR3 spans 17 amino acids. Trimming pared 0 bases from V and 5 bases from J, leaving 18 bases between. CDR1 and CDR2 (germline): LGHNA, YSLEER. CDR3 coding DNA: TGCGCCAGCAGCCAAGATCCGTCTAGTAACCCCGTAGATACGCAGTATTTT. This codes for CASSQDPSSNPVDTQYF.

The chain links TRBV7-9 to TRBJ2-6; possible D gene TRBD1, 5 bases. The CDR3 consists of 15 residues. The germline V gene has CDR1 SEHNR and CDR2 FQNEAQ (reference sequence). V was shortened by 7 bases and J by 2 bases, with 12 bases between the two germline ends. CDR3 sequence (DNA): TGTGCCAGCACATACCCAGGGACTGGGGCCAACGTCCTGACTTTC. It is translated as CASTYPGTGANVLTF. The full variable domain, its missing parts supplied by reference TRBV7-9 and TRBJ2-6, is DTGVSQNPRHKITKRGQNVTFRCDPISEHNRLYWYRQTLGQGPEFLTYFQNEAQLEKSRLLSDRFSAERPKGSFSTLEIQRTEQGDSAMYLCASTYPGTGANVLTFGAGSRLTVL.

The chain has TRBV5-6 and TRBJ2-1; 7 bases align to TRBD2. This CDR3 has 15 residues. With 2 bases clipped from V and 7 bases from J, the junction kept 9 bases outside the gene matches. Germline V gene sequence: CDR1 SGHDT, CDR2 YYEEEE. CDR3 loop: CASSFGLAALNEQFF. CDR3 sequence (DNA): TGTGCCAGCAGCTTTGGGCTAGCGGCCTTGAATGAGCAGTTCTTC.

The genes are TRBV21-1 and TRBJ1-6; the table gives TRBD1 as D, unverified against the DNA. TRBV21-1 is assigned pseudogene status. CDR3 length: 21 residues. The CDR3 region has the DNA TGTGCCAGCAGCAAAGAGTCTGGTGACAGGGGAAAAGATTCCTATAATTCACCCCTCCACTTT. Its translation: CASSKESGDRGKDSYNSPLHF.

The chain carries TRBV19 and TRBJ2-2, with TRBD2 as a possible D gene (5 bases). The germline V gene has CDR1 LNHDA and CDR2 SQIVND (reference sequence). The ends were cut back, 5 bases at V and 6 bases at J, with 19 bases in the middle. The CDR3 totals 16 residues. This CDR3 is CASSLILSGFAGELFF. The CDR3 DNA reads TGTGCCAGTAGTCTAATACTATCGGGGTTCGCCGGGGAGCTGTTTTTT.

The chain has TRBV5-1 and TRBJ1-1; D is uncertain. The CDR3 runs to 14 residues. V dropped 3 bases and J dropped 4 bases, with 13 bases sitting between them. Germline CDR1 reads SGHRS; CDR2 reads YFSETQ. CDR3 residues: CASSSTGYGTEAFF. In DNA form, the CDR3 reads TGCGCCAGCAGCTCAACGGGTTACGGCACTGAAGCTTTCTTT.